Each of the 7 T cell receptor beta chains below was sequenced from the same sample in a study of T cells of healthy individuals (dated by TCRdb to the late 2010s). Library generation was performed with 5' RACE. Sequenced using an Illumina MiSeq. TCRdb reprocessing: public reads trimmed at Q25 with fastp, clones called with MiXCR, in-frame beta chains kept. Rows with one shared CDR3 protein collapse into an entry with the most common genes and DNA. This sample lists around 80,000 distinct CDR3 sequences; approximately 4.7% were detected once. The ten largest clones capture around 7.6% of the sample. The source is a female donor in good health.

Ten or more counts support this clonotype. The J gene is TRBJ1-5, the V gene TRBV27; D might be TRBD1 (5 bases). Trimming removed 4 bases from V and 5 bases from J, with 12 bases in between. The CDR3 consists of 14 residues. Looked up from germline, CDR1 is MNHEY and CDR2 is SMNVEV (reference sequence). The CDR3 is CASSSQERDQPQHF. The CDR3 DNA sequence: TGTGCCAGCAGTTCACAGGAGAGGGATCAGCCCCAGCATTTT.

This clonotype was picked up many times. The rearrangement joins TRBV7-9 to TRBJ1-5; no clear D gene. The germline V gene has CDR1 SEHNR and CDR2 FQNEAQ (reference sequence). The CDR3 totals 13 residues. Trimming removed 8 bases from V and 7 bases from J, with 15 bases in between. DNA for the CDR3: TGTGCCAGCTCGTCTCACGCCTTACAGCCCCAGCATTTT. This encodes CASSSHALQPQHF.

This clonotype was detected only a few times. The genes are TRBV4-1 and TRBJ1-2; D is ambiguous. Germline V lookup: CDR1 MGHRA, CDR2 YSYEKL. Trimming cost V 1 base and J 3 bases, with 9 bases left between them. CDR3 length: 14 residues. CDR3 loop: CASSQGQADYGYTF. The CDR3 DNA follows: TGCGCCAGCAGCCAAGGGCAGGCTGACTATGGCTACACCTTC.

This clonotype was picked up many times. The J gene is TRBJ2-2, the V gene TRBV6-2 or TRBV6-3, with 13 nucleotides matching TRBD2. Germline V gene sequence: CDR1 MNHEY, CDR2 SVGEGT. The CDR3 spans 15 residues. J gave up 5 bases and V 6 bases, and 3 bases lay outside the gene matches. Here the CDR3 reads CASSPGLAGTGELFF. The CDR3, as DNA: TGTGCCAGCAGCCCGGGACTAGCGGGGACCGGGGAGCTGTTTTTT.

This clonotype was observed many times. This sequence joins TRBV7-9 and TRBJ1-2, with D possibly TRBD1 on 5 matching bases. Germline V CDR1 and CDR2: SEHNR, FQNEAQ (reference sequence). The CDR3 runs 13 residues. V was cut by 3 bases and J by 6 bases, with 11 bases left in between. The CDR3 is CASSFDSTNGYTF. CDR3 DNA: TGTGCCAGCAGCTTCGACAGTACGAATGGCTACACCTTC.

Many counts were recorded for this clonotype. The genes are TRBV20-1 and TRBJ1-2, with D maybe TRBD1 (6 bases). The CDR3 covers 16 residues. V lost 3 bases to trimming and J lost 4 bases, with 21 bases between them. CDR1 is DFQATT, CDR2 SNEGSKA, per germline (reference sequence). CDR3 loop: CSASPIGGEVGYGYTF. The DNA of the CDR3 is TGCAGTGCTAGCCCCATAGGGGGGGAGGTGGGCTATGGCTACACCTTC.

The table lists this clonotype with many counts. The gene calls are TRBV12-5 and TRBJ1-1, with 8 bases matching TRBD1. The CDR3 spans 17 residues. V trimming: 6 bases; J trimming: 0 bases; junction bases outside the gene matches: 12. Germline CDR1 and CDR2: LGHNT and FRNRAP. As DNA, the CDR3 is TGTGCTAGTGGAACCGGAATCGGACAGGGCGTGAACACTGAAGCTTTCTTT. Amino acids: CASGTGIGQGVNTEAFF.